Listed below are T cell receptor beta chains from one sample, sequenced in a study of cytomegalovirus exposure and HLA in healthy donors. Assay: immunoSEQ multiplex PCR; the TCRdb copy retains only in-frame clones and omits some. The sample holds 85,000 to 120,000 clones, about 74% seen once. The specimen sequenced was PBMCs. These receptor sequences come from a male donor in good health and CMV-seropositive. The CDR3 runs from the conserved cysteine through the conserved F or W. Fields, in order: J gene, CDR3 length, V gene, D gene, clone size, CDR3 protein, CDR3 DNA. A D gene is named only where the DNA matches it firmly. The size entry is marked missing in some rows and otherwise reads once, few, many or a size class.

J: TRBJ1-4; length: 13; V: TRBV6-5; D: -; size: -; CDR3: CASSYDSDEKLFF; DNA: TGTGCCAGCAGTTACGACTCGGATGAAAAACTGTTTTTT
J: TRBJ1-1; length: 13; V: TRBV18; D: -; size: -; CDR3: CASSDSPGTEAFF; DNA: TGTGCCAGCTCTGATTCCCCCGGCACTGAAGCTTTCTTT
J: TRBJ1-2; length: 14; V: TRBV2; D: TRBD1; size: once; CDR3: CASSGLQGAVGYTF; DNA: TGTGCCAGCAGTGGCCTCCAGGGGGCGGTGGGCTACACCTTC
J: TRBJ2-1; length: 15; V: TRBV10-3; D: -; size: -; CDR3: CAISDSASSYNEQFF; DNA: TGTGCCATCAGTGATAGCGCGAGCTCCTACAATGAGCAGTTCTTC
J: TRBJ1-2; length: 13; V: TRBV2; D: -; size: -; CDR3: CASSEGRGASYTF; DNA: TGTGCCAGCAGTGAAGGACGGGGGGCTAGCTACACCTTC
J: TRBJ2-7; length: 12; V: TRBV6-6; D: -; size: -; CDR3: CASEEYGDEQYF; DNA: TGTGCCAGCGAAGAGTACGGGGACGAGCAGTACTTC
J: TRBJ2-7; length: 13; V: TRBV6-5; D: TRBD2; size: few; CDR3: CASTTGLAGEQYF; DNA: TGTGCCAGCACCACGGGACTAGCCGGGGAGCAGTACTTC
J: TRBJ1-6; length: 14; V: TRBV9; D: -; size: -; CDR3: CASSGISDNSPLHF; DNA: TGTGCCAGCAGCGGTATCAGTGATAATTCACCCCTCCACTTT
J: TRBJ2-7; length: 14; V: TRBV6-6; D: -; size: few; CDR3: CASSYSGSNYEQYF; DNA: TGTGCCAGCAGTTACAGCGGTAGTAATTACGAGCAGTACTTC
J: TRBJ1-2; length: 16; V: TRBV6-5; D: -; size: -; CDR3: CASSYGGNIRNGGYTF; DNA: TGTGCCAGCAGTTACGGGGGGAACATCCGGAACGGGGGCTACACCTTC
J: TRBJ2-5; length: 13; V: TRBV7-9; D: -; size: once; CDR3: CASSTSRAATQYF; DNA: TGTGCCAGCAGCACAAGCAGGGCTGCGACCCAGTACTTC
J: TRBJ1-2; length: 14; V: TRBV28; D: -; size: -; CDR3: CASSLLGRGYGYTF; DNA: TGTGCCAGCAGTTTATTGGGCAGGGGCTATGGCTACACCTTC
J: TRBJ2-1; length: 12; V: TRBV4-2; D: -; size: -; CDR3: CASSQNGNEQFF; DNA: TGTGCCAGCAGCCAAAACGGGAATGAGCAGTTCTTC
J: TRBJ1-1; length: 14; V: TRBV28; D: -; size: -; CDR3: CASSAPDRNAEAFF; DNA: TGTGCCAGCAGTGCCCCGGACAGAAATGCTGAAGCTTTCTTT
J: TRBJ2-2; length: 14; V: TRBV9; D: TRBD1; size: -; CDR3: CASSGQGGTGELFF; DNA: TGTGCCAGCAGCGGACAGGGGGGCACCGGGGAGCTGTTTTTT
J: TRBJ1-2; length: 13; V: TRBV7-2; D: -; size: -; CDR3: CASSLSRVYGYTF; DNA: TGTGCCAGCAGCTTATCCCGCGTTTATGGCTACACCTTC
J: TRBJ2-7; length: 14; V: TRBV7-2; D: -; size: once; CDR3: CASSLVAGVHEQYF; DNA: TGTGCCAGCAGCTTAGTTGCAGGGGTCCACGAGCAGTACTTC
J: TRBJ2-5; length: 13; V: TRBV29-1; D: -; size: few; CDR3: CSVERGFRETQYF; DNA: TGCAGCGTTGAAAGGGGGTTTAGGGAGACCCAGTACTTC
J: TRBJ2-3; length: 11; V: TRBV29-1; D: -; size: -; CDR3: CSAEGTDECYF; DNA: TGCAGCGCGGAGGGGACCGACGAATGTTATTTT
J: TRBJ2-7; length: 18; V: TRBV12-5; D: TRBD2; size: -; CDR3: CASGLLIRTSGIFYEQYF; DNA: TGTGCTAGTGGTTTGCTAATCAGGACTAGCGGGATCTTCTACGAGCAGTACTTC
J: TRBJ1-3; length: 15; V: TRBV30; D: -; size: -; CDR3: CAWSGQAFSGNTIYF; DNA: TGTGCCTGGAGTGGGCAGGCGTTCTCTGGAAACACCATATATTTT
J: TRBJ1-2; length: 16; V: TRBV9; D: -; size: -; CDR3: CASSLSGGVVGYGYTF; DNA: TGTGCCAGCAGCTTGTCGGGAGGGGTCGTGGGCTATGGCTACACCTTC
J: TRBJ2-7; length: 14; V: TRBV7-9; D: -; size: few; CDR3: CASSPGDQSYEQYF; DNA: TGTGCCAGCAGCCCAGGGGACCAGTCCTACGAGCAGTACTTC
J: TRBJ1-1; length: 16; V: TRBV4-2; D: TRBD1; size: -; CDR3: CASSRTADRGDTEAFF; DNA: TGTGCCAGCAGCCGAACCGCGGACAGGGGGGACACTGAAGCTTTCTTT
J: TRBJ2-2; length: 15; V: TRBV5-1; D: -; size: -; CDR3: CASSLQGQNTGELFF; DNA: TGCGCCAGCAGCTTGCAGGGACAGAACACCGGGGAGCTGTTTTTT
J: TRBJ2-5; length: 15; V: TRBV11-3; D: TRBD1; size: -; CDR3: CASSLDGQGQETQYF; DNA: TGTGCCAGCAGCTTAGATGGACAGGGACAAGAGACCCAGTACTTC
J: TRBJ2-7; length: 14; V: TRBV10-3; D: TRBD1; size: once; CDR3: CAISAGQGDYEQYF; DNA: TGTGCCATCAGCGCCGGACAGGGGGACTACGAGCAGTACTTC
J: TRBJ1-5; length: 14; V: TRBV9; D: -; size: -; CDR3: CASSVGGGNQPQHF; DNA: TGTGCCAGCAGCGTCGGGGGTGGTAATCAGCCCCAGCATTTT
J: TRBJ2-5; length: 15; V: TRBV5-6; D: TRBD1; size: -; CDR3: CASSSRQGFGETQYF; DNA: TGTGCCAGCAGCTCCCGACAGGGGTTTGGGGAGACCCAGTACTTC
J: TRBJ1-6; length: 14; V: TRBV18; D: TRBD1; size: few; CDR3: CASSPGQEGSPLHF; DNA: TGTGCCAGCTCTCCCGGACAGGAGGGCTCACCCCTCCACTTT
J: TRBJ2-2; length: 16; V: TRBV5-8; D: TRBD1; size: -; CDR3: CASSLGTGGYTGELFF; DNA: TGTGCCAGCAGCTTGGGGACAGGGGGTTACACCGGGGAGCTGTTTTTT
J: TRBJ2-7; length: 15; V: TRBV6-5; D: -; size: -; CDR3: CASRSMDWGAYEQYF; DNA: TGCGCCAGCAGATCTATGGACTGGGGGGCCTACGAGCAGTACTTC
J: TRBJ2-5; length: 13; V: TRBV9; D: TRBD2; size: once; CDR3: CASSVGLRETQYF; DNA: TGTGCCAGCAGCGTGGGACTAAGGGAGACCCAGTACTTC
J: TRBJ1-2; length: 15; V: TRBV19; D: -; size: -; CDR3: CASSNIRQEIYGYTF; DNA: TGTGCCAGTAGTAACATACGACAGGAAATCTATGGCTACACCTTC
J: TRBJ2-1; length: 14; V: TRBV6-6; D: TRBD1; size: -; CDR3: CASSYQTGSNEQFF; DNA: TGTGCCAGCAGTTACCAGACAGGGAGCAATGAGCAGTTCTTC
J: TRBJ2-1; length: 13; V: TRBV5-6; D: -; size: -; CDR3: CASSLGLHNEQFF; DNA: TGTGCCAGCAGCCTGGGACTCCACAATGAGCAGTTCTTC
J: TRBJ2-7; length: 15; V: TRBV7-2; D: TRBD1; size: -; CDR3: CASSQTGGVQYEQYF; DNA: TGTGCCAGCAGCCAGACAGGGGGCGTCCAGTACGAGCAGTACTTC
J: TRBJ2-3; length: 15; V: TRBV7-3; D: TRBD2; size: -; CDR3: CASSPRLAGDHTQYF; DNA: TGTGCCAGCAGCCCCCGACTAGCGGGGGACCATACGCAGTATTTT
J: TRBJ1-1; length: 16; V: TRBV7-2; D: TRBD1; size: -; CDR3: CASSSSTGVGGTEAFF; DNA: TGTGCCAGCAGTTCGAGTACAGGGGTAGGGGGCACTGAAGCTTTCTTT
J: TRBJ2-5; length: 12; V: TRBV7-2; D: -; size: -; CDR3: CASSLNSRTQYF; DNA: TGTGCCAGCAGCTTAAATTCGAGGACCCAGTACTTC